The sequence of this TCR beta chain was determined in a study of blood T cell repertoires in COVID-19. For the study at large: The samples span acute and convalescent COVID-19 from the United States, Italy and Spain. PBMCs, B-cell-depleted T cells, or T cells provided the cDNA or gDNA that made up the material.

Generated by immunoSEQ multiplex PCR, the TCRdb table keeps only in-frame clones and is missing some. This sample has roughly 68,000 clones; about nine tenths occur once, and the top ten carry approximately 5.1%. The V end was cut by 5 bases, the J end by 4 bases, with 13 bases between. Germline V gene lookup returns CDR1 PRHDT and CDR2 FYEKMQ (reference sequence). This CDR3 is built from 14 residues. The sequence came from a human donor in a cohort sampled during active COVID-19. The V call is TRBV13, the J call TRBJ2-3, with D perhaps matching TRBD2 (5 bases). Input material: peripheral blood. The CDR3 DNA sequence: TGTGCCAGCAGCCCCCGGGTGAGGGCAGATACGCAGTATTTT. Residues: CASSPRVRADTQYF.